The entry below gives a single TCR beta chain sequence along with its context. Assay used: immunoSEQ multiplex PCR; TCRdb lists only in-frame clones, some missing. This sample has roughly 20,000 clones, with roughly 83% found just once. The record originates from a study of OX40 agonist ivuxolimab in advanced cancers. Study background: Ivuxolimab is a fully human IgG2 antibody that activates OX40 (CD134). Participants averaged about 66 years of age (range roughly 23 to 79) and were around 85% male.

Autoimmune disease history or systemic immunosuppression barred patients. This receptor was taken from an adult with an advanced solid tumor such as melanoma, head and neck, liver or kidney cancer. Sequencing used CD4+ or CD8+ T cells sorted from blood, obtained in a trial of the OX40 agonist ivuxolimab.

The chain's CDR3 is CASSLIGTSGANEQFF. For the CDR3, the DNA is TGTGCCAGCAGCCTAATCGGGACTAGCGGGGCCAATGAGCAGTTCTTC. The chain is built from TRBV6-6 and TRBJ2-1, with 13 bases matching TRBD2. J gave up 6 bases and V 6 bases, and 8 bases lay outside the gene matches. Germline V CDR1 and CDR2: MNHNY, SVGAGI (reference sequence). The length of the CDR3 is 16 residues.